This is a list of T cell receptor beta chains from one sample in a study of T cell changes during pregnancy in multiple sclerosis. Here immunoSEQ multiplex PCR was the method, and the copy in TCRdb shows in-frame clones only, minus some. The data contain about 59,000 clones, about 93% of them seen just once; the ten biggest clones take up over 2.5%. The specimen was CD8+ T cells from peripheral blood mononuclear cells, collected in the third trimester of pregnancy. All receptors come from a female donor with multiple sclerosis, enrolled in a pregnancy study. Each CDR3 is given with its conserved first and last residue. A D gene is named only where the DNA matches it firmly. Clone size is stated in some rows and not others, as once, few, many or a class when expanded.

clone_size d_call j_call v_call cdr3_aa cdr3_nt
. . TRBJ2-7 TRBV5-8 CASSFLTPYEQYF TGTGCCAGCAGCTTTCTGACTCCCTACGAGCAGTACTTC
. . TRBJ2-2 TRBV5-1 CASSLVRWESATGELFF TGCGCCAGCAGCTTGGTTCGGTGGGAGTCGGCCACCGGGGAGCTGTTTTTT
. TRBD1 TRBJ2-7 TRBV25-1 CASSTQLTDRGPYEQYF TGTGCCAGCAGTACCCAGTTAACGGACAGGGGACCCTACGAGCAGTACTTC
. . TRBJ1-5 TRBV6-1 CASTKMHGSNQPQHF TGTGCCAGCACCAAAATGCACGGGAGCAATCAGCCCCAGCATTTT
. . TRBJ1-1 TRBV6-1 CASSKTISGATEAFF TGTGCCAGCAGCAAGACTATTTCAGGGGCAACTGAAGCTTTCTTT
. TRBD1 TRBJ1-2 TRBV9 CASSVSRDRGVDGYTF TGTGCCAGCAGCGTTTCACGAGACAGGGGGGTGGATGGCTACACCTTC
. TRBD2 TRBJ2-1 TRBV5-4 CASSSIGLAGLFTYNEQFF TGTGCCAGCAGCTCGATTGGACTAGCGGGATTATTCACCTACAATGAGCAGTTCTTC
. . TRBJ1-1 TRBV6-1 CASSENREAFF TGTGCCAGCAGTGAGAACAGAGAAGCTTTCTTT
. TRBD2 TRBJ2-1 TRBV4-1 CASSPTSGTYNEQFF TGCGCCAGCAGCCCCACTAGCGGGACATACAATGAGCAGTTCTTC
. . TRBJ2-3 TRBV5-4 CASSLGEDGTDTQYF TGTGCCAGCAGCTTAGGGGAGGATGGCACAGATACGCAGTATTTT
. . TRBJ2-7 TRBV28 CASSPPWISGSYEQYF TGTGCCAGCAGTCCTCCCTGGATTAGCGGATCCTACGAGCAGTACTTC
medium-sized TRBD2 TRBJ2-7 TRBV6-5 CASSYSSGSSYEQYF TGTGCCAGCAGTTACTCTAGCGGGAGCTCCTACGAGCAGTACTTC
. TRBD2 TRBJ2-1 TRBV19 CASSPSLAVNNEQFF TGTGCCAGTAGTCCCTCGCTAGCGGTGAACAATGAGCAGTTCTTC
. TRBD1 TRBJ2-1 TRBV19 CASSPGQGVYNEQFF TGTGCCAGTAGCCCGGGACAGGGGGTGTACAATGAGCAGTTCTTC
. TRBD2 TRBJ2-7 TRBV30 CAWSGGEQYF TGTGCCTGGAGCGGGGGGGAGCAGTACTTC
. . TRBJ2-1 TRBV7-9 CASSLPRGYNEQFF TGTGCCAGCAGCCTTCCGAGGGGGTACAATGAGCAGTTCTTC
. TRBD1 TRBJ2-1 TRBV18 CASSPKDRGGNEQFF TGTGCCAGCTCACCAAAAGACAGGGGTGGCAATGAGCAGTTCTTC